The 26 T cell receptor beta chains below come from one sample, sequenced in a study of STAT5B mutations in CD4+ large granular lymphocyte leukemia. The table came from immunoSEQ multiplex PCR; TCRdb's copy has only in-frame clones and leaves some out. In the table there are about 45,000 clones, 65% to 90% of which are singletons. Sequenced input: CD4+ T cells from blood buffy coats. The receptor source for this set is a human donor in good health.

This chain joins TRBV5-1 and TRBJ2-3, with 11 nucleotides matching TRBD2. The CDR3 extends over 17 amino acids. Looked up from germline, CDR1 is SGHRS and CDR2 is YFSETQ. The junction had 5 bases not matched to a gene; V was cut back by 0 bases and J by 2 bases. Here the CDR3 reads CASSLGGTSGLTDTQYF. The CDR3 DNA reads as TGCGCCAGCAGCTTGGGGGGGACTAGCGGCCTCACAGATACGCAGTATTTT.

This clone has more than one count but fewer than ten. This rearrangement joins TRBV29-1 to TRBJ2-2, with 9 nucleotides matching TRBD2. V dropped 0 bases and J dropped 13; count of bases not matched to a gene: 3. This CDR3 contains 12 residues. Germline-derived CDR1 and CDR2 are SQVTM and ANQGSEA. In DNA, the CDR3 is TGCAGCGTTGAAGAGGCAGCGGGAGGGCTGTTTTTT. Residues: CSVEEAAGGLFF.

J is TRBJ1-2 and V is TRBV29-1; no reliable D call. Germline V gene sequence: CDR1 SQVTM, CDR2 ANQGSEA. The V end was cut by 8 bases, the J end by 1 base, with 14 bases between. This CDR3 has 13 residues. The CDR3 spells CSTTPTLNYGYTF. DNA of the CDR3: TGCAGCACCACGCCGACACTTAACTATGGCTACACCTTC.

V usage is TRBV14 and J usage is TRBJ2-5; either TRBD1 or TRBD2 may fit D (5 bases each). Germline lookup yields CDR1 SGHDN and CDR2 FVKESK. This CDR3 is built from 17 residues. V shed 0 bases and J shed 0 bases, with 14 bases lying between them. CDR3 protein: CASSQDLRGPYQETQYF. The CDR3 DNA reads TGTGCCAGCAGCCAAGATCTCCGGGGCCCGTACCAAGAGACCCAGTACTTC.

For the CDR3, the DNA is TGTGCCAGCAGAACCCCCGGACAAGCTAACTATGGCTACACCTTC. Translated, it gives CASRTPGQANYGYTF. This chain uses TRBV27 with TRBJ1-2; D is perhaps TRBD1 (5 bases). The CDR3 runs 15 residues. The V end was cut by 6 bases, the J end by 0 bases, with 14 bases between. Germline V CDR1 and CDR2: MNHEY, SMNVEV (reference sequence).

The chain employs TRBV10-1 and TRBJ2-7; no firm D call. Per the germline V gene, CDR1 is WNHNN and CDR2 is SYGVQD (reference sequence). V shed 5 bases and J shed 3 bases, with 17 bases lying between them. The CDR3 is 15 amino acids. CDR3 sequence: CASSIDGIFYYEQYF. The CDR3 nucleotides read TGCGCCAGCAGTATTGACGGAATCTTCTACTACGAGCAGTACTTC.

V usage is TRBV19 and J usage is TRBJ1-2; 10 bases are a match to TRBD1. V shed 6 bases, J shed 7 bases, and the junction held 8 bases outside the gene matches. Germline CDR1 is LNHDA and CDR2 is SQIVND (reference sequence). The CDR3 extends over 14 amino acids. DNA of the CDR3: TGTGCCAGTAGGGACCCGGGACAGGGGTTTGGCTACACCTTC. Amino acid sequence: CASRDPGQGFGYTF.

The chain has TRBV27 and TRBJ1-4; TRBD1 is a possible D gene (5 bases). The germline gives CDR1 MNHEY, CDR2 SMNVEV (reference sequence). This CDR3 spans 13 amino acids. Trimming removed 3 bases from V and 10 bases from J, with 12 bases in between. The CDR3 DNA sequence: TGTGCCAGCAGTTTCAGGACCCAGGGAAAACTGTTTTTT. Translation: CASSFRTQGKLFF.

This clone was seen a handful of times. The V and J genes are TRBV11-3 and TRBJ1-1; D is ambiguous. The CDR3 contains 12 residues. Looked up from germline, CDR1 is SGHNT and CDR2 is YENEEA. Trimming removed 7 bases from V and 3 bases from J, with 9 bases in between. The CDR3 DNA reads as TGTGCCAGCATCGACATTTACACTGAAGCTTTCTTT. This translates into CASIDIYTEAFF.

This clone was picked up one time. The chain recombines TRBV7-9 with TRBJ2-7; TRBD1 agrees at 9 bases. The J segment lost 6 bases and the V segment lost 5 bases, leaving 5 bases of the junction unmatched. The CDR3 extends over 13 amino acids. Germline CDR1 and CDR2: SEHNR and FQNEAQ (reference sequence). CDR3 in amino acids: CASSLTGGSEQYF. Written as DNA, the CDR3 is TGTGCCAGCAGCCTGACAGGGGGGTCCGAGCAGTACTTC.

This clone appeared a single time. The chain joins TRBV10-3 to TRBJ2-5; possibly TRBD2 for D (6 bases). In germline, CDR1 is ENHRY, CDR2 SYGVKD. This CDR3 spans 13 amino acids. Deletions cut 5 bases from V and 3 bases from J, with 10 bases between. The CDR3 sequence: CAISNLAKETQYF. CDR3 nucleotide sequence: TGTGCCATCAGTAATCTAGCGAAAGAGACCCAGTACTTC.

The CDR3 loop is CASSQGVAGEGYEQYF. CDR3 nucleotide sequence: TGTGCCAGCAGCCAAGGTGTAGCGGGAGAAGGATACGAGCAGTACTTC. The J gene is TRBJ2-7, the V gene TRBV4-2; TRBD2 matches 9 bases. CDR1 and CDR2 from the germline V gene are LGHNA and YNFKEQ. The CDR3 consists of 16 residues. The ends lost 1 base at V and 4 bases at J; junction bases unmatched: 8.

This chain links TRBV7-6 with TRBJ1-4, with 7 bases aligning to TRBD1. CDR1 is SGHVS and CDR2 is FNYEAQ in the germline V gene. CDR3 size: 15 residues. Trimming took 2 bases from V and 6 from J; bases not matched to a gene: 6. The CDR3 loop reads CASSLLSRGDEKLFF. DNA of the CDR3: TGTGCCAGCAGCTTATTATCCAGGGGGGATGAAAAACTGTTTTTT. The full variable domain, completed using reference TRBV7-6 and TRBJ1-4, is GAGVSQSPRYKVTKRGQDVALRCDPISGHVSLYWYRQALGQGPEFLTYFNYEAQQDKSGLPNDRFSAERPEGSISTLTIQRTEQRDSAMYRCASSLLSRGDEKLFFGSGTQLSVL.

The chain recombines TRBV9 with TRBJ1-3; D remains ambiguous. Germline lookup yields CDR1 SGDLS and CDR2 YYNGEE. This CDR3 region has 14 residues. Trimming left V 2 bases short and J 1 base short, with 7 bases between. For the CDR3, the DNA is TGTGCCAGCAGCGTCCTGGGTTCTGGAAACACCATATATTTT. This encodes CASSVLGSGNTIYF.

V usage is TRBV7-9 and J usage is TRBJ2-2; perhaps D is TRBD1 or TRBD2 (5 bases each). The V end lost 5 bases, the J end lost 2 bases, and 12 bases lay between the germline ends. Germline V gives CDR1 SEHNR, CDR2 FQNEAQ (reference sequence). This CDR3 spans 15 amino acids. This chain's CDR3 is CASSPGTANTGELFF. CDR3 nucleotide sequence: TGTGCCAGCAGCCCGGGGACGGCCAACACCGGGGAGCTGTTTTTT.

This clone was counted a few times. This chain uses TRBV7-9 with TRBJ2-2; a possible D gene is TRBD1 (5 bases). Germline lookup yields CDR1 SEHNR and CDR2 FQNEAQ (reference sequence). Trimming left V 8 bases short and J 2 bases short, with 24 bases between. The CDR3 has 18 residues. In nucleotides, the CDR3 is TGTGCCAGCGGCCCTAGTGGGATGGGTGACAGAAACACCGGGGAGCTGTTTTTT. This codes for CASGPSGMGDRNTGELFF.

The CDR3 DNA follows: TGCAGCGTTGCTGTCAGCGGGAGCTACAATGAGCAGTTCTTC. Translating gives CSVAVSGSYNEQFF. The genes are TRBV29-1 and TRBJ2-1, with TRBD2 identical over 8 bases. Germline CDR1 SQVTM, CDR2 ANQGSEA. V lost 4 bases and J lost 3; bases outside the gene matches: 5. The CDR3 has 14 residues.

The chain couples TRBV7-9 to TRBJ1-5; D is unclear. V was shortened by 5 bases and J by 5 bases, with 13 bases between the two germline ends. The CDR3 length is 14 residues. Germline V gene lookup returns CDR1 SEHNR and CDR2 FQNEAQ (reference sequence). Here the CDR3 reads CASSPSGRYQPQHF. The CDR3 DNA follows: TGTGCCAGCAGCCCTTCGGGAAGGTATCAGCCCCAGCATTTT.

The chain links TRBV7-6 to TRBJ2-7, with 12 positions matching TRBD2. The V gene's germline CDR1 is SGHVS and CDR2 FNYEAQ. Trimming cost V 5 bases and J 3 bases; bases outside gene matches: 2. The CDR3 has 14 residues. The DNA for the CDR3 is TGTGCCAGCAGCGGGGGACTAGCGGGCTACGAGCAGTACTTC. Protein: CASSGGLAGYEQYF. Complete variable domain (other parts from reference TRBV7-6 and TRBJ2-7): GAGVSQSPRYKVTKRGQDVALRCDPISGHVSLYWYRQALGQGPEFLTYFNYEAQQDKSGLPNDRFSAERPEGSISTLTIQRTEQRDSAMYRCASSGGLAGYEQYFGPGTRLTVT.

This CDR3 reads CSSKGNTEAFF. The DNA for the CDR3 is TGCAGCTCGAAGGGGAACACTGAAGCTTTCTTT. This chain links TRBV29-1 with TRBJ1-1; D gene uncertain. CDR3 size: 11 residues. The V end lost 8 bases, the J end lost 1 base, and 8 bases lay between the germline ends. Germline V CDR1 and CDR2: SQVTM, ANQGSEA.

The V and J genes are TRBV5-1 and TRBJ2-1; no clear D gene. This CDR3 has 15 residues. V was pared by 0 bases and J by 0 bases, with 7 bases between. Germline V gene data show CDR1 as SGHRS and CDR2 as YFSETQ. The CDR3 reads CASSLVQSSYNEQFF. CDR3 bases: TGCGCCAGCAGCTTGGTACAGAGCTCCTACAATGAGCAGTTCTTC.

The chain is built from TRBV9 and TRBJ1-1, with D possibly TRBD1 on 5 matching bases. There are 14 residues in the CDR3. V was cut by 4 bases and J by 6 bases, with 16 bases left in between. CDR1 and CDR2 from the germline V gene are SGDLS and YYNGEE. CDR3 DNA: TGTGCCAGCAGCCGCGTCGGCGACAGACCTGAAGCTTTCTTT. Its protein product is CASSRVGDRPEAFF.

This clone turned up a few times. The V gene is TRBV2, the J gene TRBJ2-7; D not certain. Trimming pared 8 bases from V and 0 bases from J, leaving 14 bases between. The CDR3 runs 14 residues. CDR1 is SNHLY, CDR2 FYNNEI, per germline. CDR3 nucleotides: TGTGCCAGCTGGGCAGTTACGTTCTCCTACGAGCAGTACTTC. Residues: CASWAVTFSYEQYF.

This rearrangement joins TRBV7-9 to TRBJ2-7, with TRBD2 matching over 9 bases. CDR1 is SEHNR and CDR2 is FQNEAQ in the germline V gene (reference sequence). J gave up 4 bases and V 4 bases, and 5 bases lay outside the gene matches. The CDR3 covers 14 residues. The CDR3 DNA is TGTGCCAGCAGCTCGAGCGGGAGGACGTACGAGCAGTACTTC. Translation: CASSSSGRTYEQYF.

This rearrangement joins TRBV19 to TRBJ1-3; D unresolved. CDR3 length: 13 residues. The germline CDR1 and CDR2 sequences are LNHDA and SQIVND (reference sequence). Trimming stripped 8 bases from V and 1 base from J, with 9 bases between. CDR3 bases: TGTGCCAGTCGCAAGGAATCTGGAAACACCATATATTTT. Its protein is CASRKESGNTIYF.

The chain carries TRBV7-9 and TRBJ1-1; possibly TRBD1 for D (5 bases). This CDR3 spans 18 amino acids. Trimming removed 1 base from V and 0 bases from J, with 18 bases in between. Germline lookup yields CDR1 SEHNR and CDR2 FQNEAQ (reference sequence). CDR3 in DNA: TGTGCCAGCAGCTTAGGTTTATCCAGGGACGTAATGAACACTGAAGCTTTCTTT. As protein: CASSLGLSRDVMNTEAFF.